The T cell receptor beta chain under discussion was sequenced for a study of regulatory T cells in long-lasting Graves disease. Relying on iRepertoire HTBI primers and Arm-PCR of CDR3 regions, the team built TCR beta libraries. TCRdb redid the calling of the multiplex PCR reads with MiXCR, one entry per CDR3 protein. The table shows roughly 400,000 distinct CDR3 sequences, with about 15% occurring only once. The sample's time point: newly diagnosed GD, antithyroid drugs for less than 3 months. Following extraction of RNA from PBMCs, that RNA was used to make the TCR library. This clonotype was seen more than once but under ten times. The CDR3 sequence is 14 residues long. Germline V gives CDR1 MNHNS, CDR2 SASEGT. Losses at the gene ends were 6 bases for V and 7 bases for J; bases not matched to a gene: 4. These data were also reused for a study on T cells in Graves' hyperthyroidism and ophthalmopathy.

This sequence joins TRBV6-1 and TRBJ1-4; 11 bases are shared with TRBD1. The receptor's source is a woman in her 40s with Graves disease. This specimen was peripheral blood mononuclear cells (PBMCs), taken at new diagnosis, from a patient treated with antithyroid drugs. CDR3 in amino acids: CASRAGTGGEKLFF. Here the CDR3 DNA reads TGTGCCAGCAGAGCCGGGACAGGGGGTGAAAAACTGTTTTTT.